In its sample, the clone carrying this T cell receptor (beta chain) was seen a few times. The target antigen is unknown. Uncontrolled infection, other autoimmune disease, pregnancy or lactation disqualified patients from enrolment. The CDR3 regions of TCR beta were amplified from RNA transcripts. First-round RT-PCR targeting the TCR CDR3 was performed with the HTBI primer set. TCRdb re-called the multiplex PCR reads with MiXCR, one entry per CDR3 protein. The sample shows 400,000 to 600,000 distinct CDR3 sequences, about 16% of them seen only once. This sample was included in a study of T cells in Graves' hyperthyroidism and ophthalmopathy. Study-level findings and limits: Also found in blood were most expanded thyroid clonotypes above 0.001.

CDR1 is SGHVS and CDR2 is FNYEAQ in the germline V gene. The ends were cut back, 5 bases at V and 3 bases at J, with 2 bases in the middle. The CDR3 spans 11 residues. The rearrangement links TRBV7-6 to TRBJ1-3; D uncertain. Sample: blood. This sequence originates from a woman in her thirties with Graves' ophthalmopathy. This CDR3 reads CASSHGNTIYF. CDR3 in DNA: TGTGCCAGCAGCCATGGAAACACCATATATTTT.